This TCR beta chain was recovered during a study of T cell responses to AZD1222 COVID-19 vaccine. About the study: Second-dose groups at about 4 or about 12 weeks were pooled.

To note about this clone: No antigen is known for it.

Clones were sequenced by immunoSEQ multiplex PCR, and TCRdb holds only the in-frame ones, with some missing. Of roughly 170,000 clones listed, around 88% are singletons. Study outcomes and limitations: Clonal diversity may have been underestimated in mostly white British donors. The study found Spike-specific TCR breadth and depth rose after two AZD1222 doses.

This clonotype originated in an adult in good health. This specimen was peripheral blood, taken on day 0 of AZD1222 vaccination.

The CDR3 DNA reads TGCGCCAGCAGCCAATTGCGACAGGGCGGGTATGGCTACACCTTC. This encodes CASSQLRQGGYGYTF. The V and J genes are TRBV4-1 and TRBJ1-2, with 7 bases fitting TRBD1. CDR1 and CDR2 from the germline V gene are MGHRA and YSYEKL. The CDR3 runs 15 residues. V was pared by 2 bases and J by 5 bases, with 8 bases of the junction left unmatched.